Each of the 12 T cell receptor beta chains below was sequenced from the same sample in a study of graft-versus-host responses after intestinal transplantation. Some clones are missing from TCRdb's copy, which holds only in-frame ones; the method was immunoSEQ multiplex PCR. The sample carries some 79,000 clones, 70% to 90% recorded once. No antigen has been identified for these receptors. The sequenced sample was unstimulated CD4+ T cells sorted from spleen or lymph node cells, obtained before intestinal transplant. The receptors shown here come from a human donor who received an intestinal transplant.

The chain carries TRBV18 and TRBJ2-7; TRBD2 matches at 11 bases. Germline values: CDR1 KGHSH, CDR2 LQKENI. CDR3 size: 15 residues. The J segment lost 7 bases and the V segment lost 2 bases, leaving 7 bases of the junction unmatched. For the CDR3, the DNA is TGTGCCAGCTCACCAGAACTAGCGGGAGTTGGAGAGCAGTACTTC. Protein: CASSPELAGVGEQYF.

The V gene is TRBV5-6, the J gene TRBJ2-3; D not resolved. V was trimmed by 3 bases and J by 6 bases, leaving 8 bases between them. Germline V gene lookup returns CDR1 SGHDT and CDR2 YYEEEE. The CDR3 runs 12 residues. The CDR3 spells CASSSLSDTQYF. DNA for the CDR3: TGTGCCAGCAGCTCCCTTTCGGATACGCAGTATTTT.

The chain recombines TRBV2 with TRBJ2-5, with D possibly TRBD2 on 7 matching bases. This CDR3 is built from 13 residues. Per germline, CDR1 SNHLY and CDR2 FYNNEI. Trimming shortened V by 6 bases and J by 1 base, and 9 bases separated the two germline ends. The chain's CDR3 is CASRGGAQETQYF. CDR3 sequence (DNA): TGTGCCAGCAGAGGGGGGGCCCAAGAGACCCAGTACTTC.

The chain is built from TRBV27 and TRBJ2-7, with 7 nucleotides matching TRBD1. This CDR3 is built from 13 residues. Trimming took 6 bases from V and 3 from J; bases not matched to a gene: 5. Germline CDR1 MNHEY, CDR2 SMNVEV (reference sequence). In DNA form, the CDR3 reads TGTGCCAGCAGCCACAGGGGTAACTACGAGCAGTACTTC. Encoded protein: CASSHRGNYEQYF.

J is TRBJ1-2 and V is TRBV11-2; 9 positions match TRBD1. The CDR3 has 15 residues. V was pared by 0 bases and J by 6 bases, with 5 bases of the junction left unmatched. CDR1 is SGHAT and CDR2 is FQNNGV in the germline V gene. This chain's CDR3 is CASSLDGTGTDGYTF. CDR3 bases: TGTGCCAGCAGCTTAGATGGGACAGGGACGGATGGCTACACCTTC.

The chain employs TRBV6-1 and TRBJ2-7; 8 nucleotides align to TRBD1. In germline, CDR1 is MNHNS, CDR2 SASEGT. CDR3 length: 14 amino acids. V lost 4 bases, J lost 4 bases, and 6 bases stayed unmatched. CDR3: CASSARTGRYEQYF. Written as DNA, the CDR3 is TGTGCCAGCAGTGCCCGGACAGGGCGGTACGAGCAGTACTTC.

The rearrangement uses TRBV9 and TRBJ2-1, with D perhaps TRBD2 (5 bases). CDR3 length: 15 residues. Trimming removed 1 base from V and 7 bases from J, with 15 bases in between. The germline CDR1 and CDR2 sequences are SGDLS and YYNGEE. The CDR3 loop reads CASSVKGSEPNEQFF. In DNA, the CDR3 is TGTGCCAGCAGCGTAAAGGGTAGCGAACCAAATGAGCAGTTCTTC.

The chain employs TRBV27 and TRBJ1-3; D perhaps matches TRBD1 (5 bases). The ends were cut back, 6 bases at V and 3 bases at J, with 12 bases in the middle. From germline, CDR1 is MNHEY and CDR2 SMNVEV (reference sequence). The CDR3 extends over 14 amino acids. For the CDR3, the DNA is TGTGCCAGCAGCCCGACGGGGGTTGGAAACACCATATATTTT. This translates into CASSPTGVGNTIYF.

The CDR3 DNA reads TGCGCCAGCACCACAGGGAACTCTGGAAACACCATATATTTT. Its translation is CASTTGNSGNTIYF. This chain connects TRBV5-1 to TRBJ1-3, with a weak D call TRBD1 (6 bases). The V gene lost 6 bases and the J gene lost 0 bases, with 10 bases spanning the gap. CDR1 is SGHRS, CDR2 YFSETQ, per germline. The CDR3 is 14 amino acids.

The chain carries TRBV18 and TRBJ1-6; 8 bases match TRBD1. Germline trimming cut 4 bases from V and 8 bases from J; bases unmatched to any gene: 7. CDR3 length equals 15 residues. CDR1 and CDR2 from the germline V gene are KGHSH and LQKENI. This CDR3 is CASSLHRGIDSPLHF. The DNA of the CDR3 is TGTGCCAGCTCACTACACAGGGGGATCGATTCACCCCTCCACTTT. The whole variable domain, filled in from reference TRBV18 and TRBJ1-6, reads NAGVMQNPRHLVRRRGQEARLRCSPMKGHSHVYWYRQLPEEGLKFMVYLQKENIIDESGMPKERFSAEFPKEGPSILRIQQVVRGDSAAYFCASSLHRGIDSPLHFGNGTRLTVT.

This clone was detected once. In DNA form, the CDR3 reads TGTGCCAGCAGTTTGTCTAGGATTGTATACGAGCAGTACTTC. Its translation is CASSLSRIVYEQYF. The chain is built from TRBV6-5 and TRBJ2-7, with unresolved D. The V end lost 4 bases, the J end lost 4 bases, and 14 bases lay between the germline ends. Germline V CDR1 and CDR2: MNHEY, SVGAGI. CDR3 length: 14 amino acids.

The chain combines TRBV28 with TRBJ1-2, with D maybe TRBD1 (6 bases). V lost 6 bases and J 8 bases, leaving 13 bases between the germline ends. There are 12 residues in the CDR3. Germline CDR1 MDHEN, CDR2 SYDVKM. Here the CDR3 DNA reads TGTGCCAGCAGCTTAGGGGGGGGCGGCTACACCTTC. It yields the protein CASSLGGGGYTF.